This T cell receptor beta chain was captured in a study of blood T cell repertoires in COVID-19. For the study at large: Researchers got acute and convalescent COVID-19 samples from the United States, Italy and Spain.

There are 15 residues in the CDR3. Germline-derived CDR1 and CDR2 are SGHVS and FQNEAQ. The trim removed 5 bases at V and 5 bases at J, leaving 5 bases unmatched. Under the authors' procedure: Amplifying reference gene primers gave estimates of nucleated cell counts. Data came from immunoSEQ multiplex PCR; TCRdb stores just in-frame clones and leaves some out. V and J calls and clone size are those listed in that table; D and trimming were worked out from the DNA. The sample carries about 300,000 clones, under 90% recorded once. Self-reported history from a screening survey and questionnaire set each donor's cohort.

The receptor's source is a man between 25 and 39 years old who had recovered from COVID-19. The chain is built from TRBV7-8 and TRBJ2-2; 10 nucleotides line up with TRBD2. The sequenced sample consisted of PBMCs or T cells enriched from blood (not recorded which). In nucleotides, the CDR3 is TGTGCCAGCAGCCTCAAGCGGGAGGGGACCGGGGAGCTGTTTTTT. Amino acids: CASSLKREGTGELFF.